A single sample gave rise to the 8 T cell receptor beta chains below, sequenced in a study of blood T cell repertoires in COVID-19. Using immunoSEQ multiplex PCR, the repertoire was profiled, and TCRdb retains in-frame clones only, with some absent. The sample records about 300,000 clones, under 90% being singletons. Sequences were obtained from peripheral blood. The receptor source for this set is a woman in her twenties or thirties with COVID-19, enrolled during active disease.

The chain combines TRBV11-2 with TRBJ1-2, with a possible D match to TRBD1 (6 bases). CDR1 is SGHAT, CDR2 FQNNGV, per germline. The length of the CDR3 is 17 residues. With 1 base removed from V and 2 bases from J, the gap between germline ends came to 17 bases. DNA of the CDR3: TGTGCCAGCAGCTTAGCTAGGGCGGCAGGGGTAAACTATGGCTACACCTTC. This sequence encodes CASSLARAAGVNYGYTF. The whole variable domain, filled in from reference TRBV11-2 and TRBJ1-2, reads EAGVAQSPRYKIIEKRQSVAFWCNPISGHATLYWYQQILGQGPKLLIQFQNNGVVDDSQLPKDRFSAERLKGVDSTLKIQPAKLEDSAVYLCASSLARAAGVNYGYTFGSGTRLTVV.

The chain has TRBV27 and TRBJ2-1, with a possible D match to TRBD2 (7 bases). CDR3 length equals 15 residues. In germline, CDR1 is MNHEY, CDR2 SMNVEV (reference sequence). V gave up 10 bases and J gave up 5 bases, with 21 bases separating them. CDR3 amino acids: CATLPGGPQNNEQFF. The CDR3 DNA sequence: TGTGCCACCCTCCCCGGGGGGCCTCAGAACAATGAGCAGTTCTTC.

The chain has TRBV7-8 and TRBJ2-7; 9 nucleotides match TRBD1. The junction had 4 bases not matched to a gene; V was cut back by 1 base and J by 3 bases. This CDR3 comprises 15 residues. From germline, CDR1 is SGHVS and CDR2 FQNEAQ. The CDR3 nucleotides are TGTGCCAGCAGCTTAGGGGGACAGGGCTACTACGAGCAGTACGTC. This translates into CASSLGGQGYYEQYV.

V gene TRBV27 combines with J gene TRBJ2-7; 8 nucleotides line up with TRBD1. Germline loops: CDR1 MNHEY, CDR2 SMNVEV (reference sequence). V gave up 6 bases and J gave up 4 bases; unmatched junction bases: 11. CDR3 length equals 15 residues. The CDR3 DNA follows: TGTGCCAGCAGGGCATTGGACAGGGACCTATACGAGCAGTACGTC. It codes for CASRALDRDLYEQYV.

The chain employs TRBV24-1 and TRBJ1-5; D is perhaps TRBD1 (6 bases). V shed 8 bases and J shed 7 bases, with 20 bases lying between them. The length of the CDR3 is 15 residues. Germline-derived CDR1 and CDR2 are KGHDR and SFDVKD. The CDR3 DNA follows: TGTGCCACCAAGAAAACAGGGTCGGGATGGCAGCCCCAGCATTTT. Its protein product is CATKKTGSGWQPQHF.

This clone was observed a few times. The chain links TRBV5-1 to TRBJ2-2; 8 bases line up with TRBD1. Per germline, CDR1 SGHRS and CDR2 YFSETQ. Trimming at V came to 5 bases and at J to 0 bases, leaving 3 bases not matched to a gene. This CDR3 is built from 15 residues. The CDR3 DNA follows: TGCGCCAGCAGTCAGGGACAGGCGAACACCGGGGAGCTGTTTTTT. Encoded protein: CASSQGQANTGELFF.

This chain connects TRBV19 to TRBJ1-4; 11 nucleotides line up with TRBD1. V lost 4 bases and J lost 6; bases outside the gene matches: 4. Per the germline V gene, CDR1 is LNHDA and CDR2 is SQIVND (reference sequence). The CDR3 loop spans 15 amino acids. The CDR3 loop reads CASSSPDRGHEKLFF. In nucleotides, the CDR3 is TGTGCCAGTAGTAGCCCGGACAGGGGGCATGAAAAACTGTTTTTT.

This clone was detected only once. This rearrangement joins TRBV7-9 to TRBJ2-3; 7 nucleotides agree with TRBD1. This CDR3 comprises 17 residues. CDR1 and CDR2 (germline): SEHNR, FQNEAQ (reference sequence). The V and J ends lost 5 bases and 1 base, in that order; junction bases with no gene match: 12. The CDR3 is CASSLVQTGWGTDTQYF. CDR3 sequence (DNA): TGTGCCAGCAGCCTAGTTCAGACAGGGTGGGGCACAGATACGCAGTATTTT. The complete variable domain, with remaining parts taken from reference TRBV7-9 and TRBJ2-3, reads DTGVSQNPRHKITKRGQNVTFRCDPISEHNRLYWYRQTLGQGPEFLTYFQNEAQLEKSRLLSDRFSAERPKGSFSTLEIQRTEQGDSAMYLCASSLVQTGWGTDTQYFGPGTRLTVL.